One and the same sample provided the 9 T cell receptor beta chains below, sequenced in a study of spatial heterogeneity in lung cancer. TCRdb ran MiXCR on the 5' RACE reads and lists one entry per CDR3 protein. The profile covers 43,000 or so distinct CDR3 sequences, with over 9.5% appearing a single time and roughly a third taken by the ten largest. Documented time point: blood at routine non-recurrence follow-up after resection. Sequenced material: PBMCs, taken at follow-up. These receptors came from a male donor with early-stage non-small cell lung cancer.

This clonotype was recorded a few times. The rearrangement joins TRBV27 to TRBJ1-1, with 8 bases identical to TRBD1. Per the germline V gene, CDR1 is MNHEY and CDR2 is SMNVEV (reference sequence). V lost 4 bases and J lost 6; bases outside the gene matches: 7. The length of the CDR3 is 14 residues. The CDR3 coding sequence is TGTGCCAGCAGTTGGGGGCAGGGGGCCTCTGAAGCTTTCTTT. Translating gives CASSWGQGASEAFF.

Ten or more counts support this clonotype. This rearrangement joins TRBV4-3 to TRBJ2-5; D possibly uses TRBD1 or TRBD2 (5 bases each). The CDR3 contains 13 residues. Germline CDR1 and CDR2: LGHNA and YSLEER. Trimming took 3 bases from V and 4 from J, leaving 9 bases between them. The CDR3 DNA reads TGCGCCAGCAGCCAGGGACGCAGAGAGACCCAGTACTTC. This sequence encodes CASSQGRRETQYF.

This clonotype has ten or more counts. J is TRBJ2-4 and V is TRBV7-9; possible D gene TRBD2, 6 bases. The CDR3 length is 16 residues. CDR1 is SEHNR, CDR2 FQNEAQ, per germline (reference sequence). Deletions cut 4 bases from V and 0 bases from J, with 13 bases between. The DNA of the CDR3 is TGTGCCAGCAGCTCCCCGGGGGAGATAGCCAAAAACATTCAGTACTTC. Protein: CASSSPGEIAKNIQYF.

This chain joins TRBV6-6 and TRBJ1-1; 9 nucleotides match TRBD1. Germline trimming cut 6 bases from V and 1 base from J; bases unmatched to any gene: 9. The CDR3 runs 16 residues. The V gene's germline CDR1 is MNHNY and CDR2 SVGAGI (reference sequence). The DNA of the CDR3 is TGTGCCAGCAGGACCGGACAGGGGAATTCGAACACTGAAGCTTTCTTT. Its translation is CASRTGQGNSNTEAFF.

This clonotype occurred many times. The chain has TRBV20-1 and TRBJ2-3, with 12 positions matching TRBD2. Germline V CDR1 and CDR2: DFQATT, SNEGSKA (reference sequence). Losses at the gene ends were 4 bases for V and 2 bases for J; bases not matched to a gene: 7. The CDR3 loop spans 16 amino acids. Written as DNA, the CDR3 is TGCAGTGCTACCAAAGGACTAGCGGGGAACACAGATACGCAGTATTTT. Its protein is CSATKGLAGNTDTQYF.

This clonotype was counted ten times or more. The chain has TRBV24-1 and TRBJ1-5; possible D gene TRBD1, 5 bases. The CDR3 covers 14 residues. Germline CDR1 is KGHDR and CDR2 is SFDVKD. The V end lost 1 base, the J end lost 4 bases, and 7 bases lay between the germline ends. CDR3 sequence reads: CATSDFGANQPQHF. The CDR3 region has the DNA TGTGCCACCAGTGATTTTGGGGCAAATCAGCCCCAGCATTTT.

This clonotype was observed many times. The chain employs TRBV14 and TRBJ1-1; D is possibly TRBD1 (5 bases). The CDR3 has 14 amino acids. Between the trimmed V and J ends, which lost 4 bases and 4 bases, there was a span of 13 bases. Germline V gene lookup returns CDR1 SGHDN and CDR2 FVKESK. The CDR3 sequence is CASSRITGGTEAFF. The DNA of the CDR3 is TGTGCCAGCAGCCGCATAACAGGAGGCACTGAAGCTTTCTTT.

Many counts were recorded for this clonotype. This rearrangement joins TRBV19 to TRBJ2-7, with D unclear. Germline CDR1 LNHDA, CDR2 SQIVND (reference sequence). There are 13 residues in the CDR3. Trimming took 5 bases from V and 6 from J, leaving 14 bases between them. The CDR3 spells CASSGGLQSEQYF. CDR3 in DNA: TGTGCCAGTAGTGGCGGCCTCCAGTCCGAGCAGTACTTC.

This clonotype has a count of ten or more. As DNA, the CDR3 is TGTGCCAGCAGCTTAGCGAGCGGGAGGGCGGGAGATACGCAGTATTTT. Its translation is CASSLASGRAGDTQYF. The gene calls are TRBV7-2 and TRBJ2-3; the match to TRBD2 covers 10 bases. V lost 0 bases and J lost 5; bases outside the gene matches: 5. Germline V gene sequence: CDR1 SGHTA, CDR2 FQGNSA. The CDR3 is 16 amino acids.